A selection of T cell receptor beta chains follows, all from one sample in a study of control samples from healthy donors and cancer patients. Sequenced by immunoSEQ multiplex PCR; TCRdb stores in-frame clones only, minus some. The sample shows roughly 130,000 clones, just over 90% of them seen only once. Sequencing was carried out using PBMCs. Every receptor here comes from a man over 45 with head and neck cancer. CDR3s leave out the opening cysteine and the closing phenylalanine or tryptophan. For some rows the clone size is stated as once, few or many, or as a class when expanded; others skip it.

v_call clone_size cdr3_aa
TRBV18 once ASSPGQNYGYT
TRBV18 NA ASSPSGRGGYGYT
TRBV6-1 NA ASSVNLAGANQPQH
TRBV7-3 NA ASSLSPLGDTEAF
TRBV24-1 NA ATRTQENTEAF
TRBV4-3 NA ASSQDLRQNTEAF
TRBV7-2 NA ASSLRYSTTEQY
TRBV5-1 NA ASSPGRLSYEQY
TRBV15 NA ATSRGWGQLNQPQH
TRBV29-1 NA SVGPQGSEQY
TRBV19 NA ASTPHSSGANVLT